The table lists the clone carrying this T cell receptor beta chain with a count of one. The entry originates in a study of blood T cell repertoires in COVID-19. Study-level information: COVID-19 samples, acute and convalescent, were from the United States, Italy and Spain. PBMCs, B-cell-depleted T cells, or T cells provided the cDNA or gDNA that made up the material.

This table comes from immunoSEQ multiplex PCR, and its TCRdb copy is limited to in-frame clones, with some not included. This table holds approximately 160,000 clones, about 87% found once. Germline assignment: CDR1 MNHEY and CDR2 SVGAGI. CDR3 size: 14 residues. The germline V and J ends were trimmed by 0 bases and 2 bases, with 7 bases remaining between them. Sample: peripheral blood. The TCR sequence derives from a man in his 60s with COVID-19, enrolled during active disease. The gene calls are TRBV6-5 and TRBJ1-2, with D perhaps TRBD1 (6 bases). This chain's CDR3 is CASSYSRGNYGYTF. The CDR3 nucleotides are TGTGCCAGCAGTTACTCGAGGGGGAACTATGGCTACACCTTC.